The entry below gives a single T cell receptor beta chain sequence along with its context. The sample originates from a study of control samples from healthy donors and cancer patients. Assay used: immunoSEQ multiplex PCR; TCRdb lists only in-frame clones, some missing. The profile shows approximately 100,000 clones, about 89% of them singletons. The sequence was obtained from a man aged 25 to 45 in good health. The specimen sequenced was blood.

CDR3 sequence reads: CASSSPSTSETQYF. Here the CDR3 DNA reads TGTGCCAGCAGCTCACCCAGTACATCAGAGACCCAGTACTTC. The chain joins TRBV5-4 to TRBJ2-5; D unresolved. Trimming removed 3 bases at V and 4 bases at J, with 13 bases between. This CDR3 comprises 14 residues. The germline gives CDR1 SGHNT, CDR2 YYREEE (reference sequence).